This T cell receptor beta chain was retrieved from a study of tumor-infiltrating lymphocytes in localized non-small cell lung cancer. Study background: From each patient, both tumor and uninvolved lung, non-adjacent to tumor, were sampled. Study-wide findings and caveats: Only some patients had TCR sequencing, depending on available tissue. Compared with uninvolved lung, tumors showed higher T cell infiltration by TCRbeta sequencing. Different pieces of the same tissue went to different assays, confounding technical variation with intratumor heterogeneity.

Trimming took 5 bases from V and 2 from J, leaving 12 bases between them. CDR1 is LNHDA, CDR2 SQIVND, per germline (reference sequence). The CDR3 covers 15 residues. The repertoire was sequenced with immunoSEQ multiplex PCR; TCRdb's copy has only in-frame clones and lacks some. The sample contains about 15,000 clones, 65% to 75% of which appear only once. This clone turned up a few times. The antigen is not known. The chain has TRBV19 and TRBJ2-2; TRBD2 is a possible D gene (6 bases). The TCR was taken from a human donor with non-small cell lung cancer. What was sequenced was lung tumor tissue. In DNA form, the CDR3 reads TGTGCCAGTAGTTCCGGGAGACTTAACACCGGGGAGCTGTTTTTT. Its translation: CASSSGRLNTGELFF.